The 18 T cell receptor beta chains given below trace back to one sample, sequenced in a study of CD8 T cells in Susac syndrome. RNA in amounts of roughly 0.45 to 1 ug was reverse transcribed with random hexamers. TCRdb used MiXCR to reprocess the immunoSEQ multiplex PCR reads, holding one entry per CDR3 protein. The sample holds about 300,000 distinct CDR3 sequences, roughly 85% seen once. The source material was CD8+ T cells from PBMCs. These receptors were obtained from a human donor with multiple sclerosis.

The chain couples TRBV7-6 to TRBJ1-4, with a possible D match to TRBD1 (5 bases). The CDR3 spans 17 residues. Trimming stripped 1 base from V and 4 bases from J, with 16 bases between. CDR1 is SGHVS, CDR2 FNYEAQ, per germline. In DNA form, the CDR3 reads TGTGCCAGCAGCTTAGGACACCCAAGAGGGGTTAATGAAAAACTGTTTTTT. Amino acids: CASSLGHPRGVNEKLFF.

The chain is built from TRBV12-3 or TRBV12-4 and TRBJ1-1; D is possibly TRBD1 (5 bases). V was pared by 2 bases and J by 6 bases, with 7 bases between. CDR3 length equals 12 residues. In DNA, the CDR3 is TGTGCCAGCAGTTTATGGGGGTCTGAAGCTTTCTTT. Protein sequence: CASSLWGSEAFF.

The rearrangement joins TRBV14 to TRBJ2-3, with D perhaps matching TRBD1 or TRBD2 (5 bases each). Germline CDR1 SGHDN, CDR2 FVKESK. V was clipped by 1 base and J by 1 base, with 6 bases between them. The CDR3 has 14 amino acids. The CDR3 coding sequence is TGTGCCAGCAGCCAAGCGGGACGCACAGATACGCAGTATTTT. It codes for CASSQAGRTDTQYF.

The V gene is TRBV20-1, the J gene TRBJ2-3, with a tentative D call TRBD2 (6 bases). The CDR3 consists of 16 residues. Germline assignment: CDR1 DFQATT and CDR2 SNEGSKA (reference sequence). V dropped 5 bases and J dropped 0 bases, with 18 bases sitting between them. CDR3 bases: TGCAGTGCTGGCCATTTGCCTAGCGCAAGCACAGATACGCAGTATTTT. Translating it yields CSAGHLPSASTDTQYF.

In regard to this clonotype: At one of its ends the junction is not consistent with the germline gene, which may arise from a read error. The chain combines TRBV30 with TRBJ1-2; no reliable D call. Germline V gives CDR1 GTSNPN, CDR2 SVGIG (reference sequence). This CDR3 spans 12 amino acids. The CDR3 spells CAWSQRRGGCTF. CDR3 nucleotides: TGTGCCTGGAGTCAGAGGCGGGGTGGCTGCACCTTC.

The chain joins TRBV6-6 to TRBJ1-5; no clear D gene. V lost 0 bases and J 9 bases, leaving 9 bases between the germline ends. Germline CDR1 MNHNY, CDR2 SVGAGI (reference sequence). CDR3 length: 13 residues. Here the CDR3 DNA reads TGTGCCAGCAGTTACTCGACCCAGAGGCCCCAGCATTTT. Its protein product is CASSYSTQRPQHF.

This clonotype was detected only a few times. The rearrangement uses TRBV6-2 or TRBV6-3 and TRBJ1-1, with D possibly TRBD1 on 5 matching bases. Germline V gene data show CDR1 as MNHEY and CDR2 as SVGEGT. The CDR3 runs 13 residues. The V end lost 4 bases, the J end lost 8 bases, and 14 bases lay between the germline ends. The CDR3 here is CASSWGPLSEAFF. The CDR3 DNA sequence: TGTGCCAGCAGTTGGGGACCGCTGTCGGAAGCTTTCTTT.

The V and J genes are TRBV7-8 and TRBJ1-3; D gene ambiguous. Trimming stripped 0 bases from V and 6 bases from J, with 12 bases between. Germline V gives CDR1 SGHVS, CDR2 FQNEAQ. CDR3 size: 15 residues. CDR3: CASSLAAVSANTIYF. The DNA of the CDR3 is TGTGCCAGCAGCTTAGCCGCGGTTTCGGCAAACACCATATATTTT.

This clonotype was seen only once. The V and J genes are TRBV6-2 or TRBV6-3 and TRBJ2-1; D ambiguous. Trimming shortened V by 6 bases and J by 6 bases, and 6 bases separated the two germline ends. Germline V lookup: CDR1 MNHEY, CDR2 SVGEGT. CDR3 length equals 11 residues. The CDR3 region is CASSHINEQFF. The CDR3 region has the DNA TGTGCCAGCAGCCATATCAATGAGCAGTTCTTC.

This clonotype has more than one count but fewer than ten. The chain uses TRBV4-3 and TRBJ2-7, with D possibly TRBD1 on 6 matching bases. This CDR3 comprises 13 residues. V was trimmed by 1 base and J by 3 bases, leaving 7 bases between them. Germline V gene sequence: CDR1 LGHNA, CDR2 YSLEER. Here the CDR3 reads CASSQGGGYEQYF. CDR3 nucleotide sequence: TGCGCCAGCAGCCAAGGAGGGGGCTACGAGCAGTACTTC.

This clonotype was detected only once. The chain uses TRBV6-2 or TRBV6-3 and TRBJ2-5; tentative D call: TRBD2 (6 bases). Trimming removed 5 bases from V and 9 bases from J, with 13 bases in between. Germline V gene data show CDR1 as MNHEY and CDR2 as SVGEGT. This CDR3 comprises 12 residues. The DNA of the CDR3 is TGTGCCAGCAGTGTATTGGCGGGACCCCAGTACTTC. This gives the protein CASSVLAGPQYF.

CDR3: CASSYSPTLAGGLYNEQFF. For the CDR3, the DNA is TGTGCCAGCAGTTACTCGCCAACCTTAGCGGGAGGCCTTTACAATGAGCAGTTCTTC. The chain couples TRBV6-2 or TRBV6-3 to TRBJ2-1; 10 bases map to TRBD2. The ends lost 0 bases at V and 4 bases at J; junction bases unmatched: 12. Germline V gene data show CDR1 as MNHEY and CDR2 as SVGEGT. This CDR3 contains 19 residues.

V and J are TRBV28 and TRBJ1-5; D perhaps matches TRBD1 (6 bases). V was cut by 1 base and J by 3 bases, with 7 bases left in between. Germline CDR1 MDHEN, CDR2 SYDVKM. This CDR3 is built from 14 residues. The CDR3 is CASSLYRDNQPQHF. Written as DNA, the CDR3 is TGTGCCAGCAGTTTATACAGGGACAATCAGCCCCAGCATTTT.

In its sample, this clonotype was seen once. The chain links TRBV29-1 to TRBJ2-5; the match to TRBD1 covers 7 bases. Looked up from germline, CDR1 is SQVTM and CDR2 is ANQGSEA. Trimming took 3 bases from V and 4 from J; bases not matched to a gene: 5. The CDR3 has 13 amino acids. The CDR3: CSVDRGFTETQYF. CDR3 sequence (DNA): TGCAGCGTTGACAGGGGGTTCACAGAGACCCAGTACTTC.

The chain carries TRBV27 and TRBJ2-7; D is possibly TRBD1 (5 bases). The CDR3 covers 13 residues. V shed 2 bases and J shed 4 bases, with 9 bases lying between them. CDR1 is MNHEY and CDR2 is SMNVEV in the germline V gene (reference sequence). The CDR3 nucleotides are TGTGCCAGCAGTTTAACCACAGGATACGAGCAGTACTTC. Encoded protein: CASSLTTGYEQYF.

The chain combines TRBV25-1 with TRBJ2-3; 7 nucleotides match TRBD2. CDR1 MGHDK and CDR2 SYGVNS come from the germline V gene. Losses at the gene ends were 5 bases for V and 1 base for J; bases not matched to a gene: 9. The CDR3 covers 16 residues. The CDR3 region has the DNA TGTGCCAGCAGTCCAACACGGGGGGAGGGCACAGATACGCAGTATTTT. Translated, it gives CASSPTRGEGTDTQYF.

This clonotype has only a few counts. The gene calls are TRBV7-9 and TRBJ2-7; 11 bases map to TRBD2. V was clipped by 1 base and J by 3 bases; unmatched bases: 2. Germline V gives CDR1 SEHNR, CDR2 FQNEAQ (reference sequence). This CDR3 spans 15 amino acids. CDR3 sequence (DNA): TGTGCCAGCAGCTTAGTTACTAGCGGGGGCTACGAGCAGTACTTC. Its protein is CASSLVTSGGYEQYF.

The CDR3 here is CASSEFVNRGPEAFF. CDR3 DNA: TGTGCCAGCAGCGAGTTCGTGAACCGGGGGCCTGAAGCTTTCTTT. The genes are TRBV7-8 and TRBJ1-1; tentatively, D is TRBD1 (6 bases). The germline CDR1 and CDR2 sequences are SGHVS and FQNEAQ. Trimming took 5 bases from V and 6 from J, leaving 19 bases between them. This CDR3 is 15 amino acids long.